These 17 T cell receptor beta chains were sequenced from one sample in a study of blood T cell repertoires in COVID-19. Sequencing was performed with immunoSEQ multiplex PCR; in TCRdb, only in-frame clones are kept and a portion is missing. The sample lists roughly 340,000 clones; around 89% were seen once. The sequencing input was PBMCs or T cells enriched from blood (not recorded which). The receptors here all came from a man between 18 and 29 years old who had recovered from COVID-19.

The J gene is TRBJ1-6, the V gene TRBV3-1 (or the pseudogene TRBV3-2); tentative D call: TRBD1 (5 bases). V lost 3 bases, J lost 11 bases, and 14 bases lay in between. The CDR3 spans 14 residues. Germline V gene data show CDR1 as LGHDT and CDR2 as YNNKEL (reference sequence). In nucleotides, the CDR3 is TGTGCCAGCAGCCATAGGGGATTACCGACACCCCTCCACTTT. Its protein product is CASSHRGLPTPLHF.

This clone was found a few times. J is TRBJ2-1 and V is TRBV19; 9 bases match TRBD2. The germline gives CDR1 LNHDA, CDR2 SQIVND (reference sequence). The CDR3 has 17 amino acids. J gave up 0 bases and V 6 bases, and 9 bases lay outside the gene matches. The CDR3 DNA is TGTGCCAGTAGCCCGATCCAACTAGCGGGCTCCTACAATGAGCAGTTCTTC. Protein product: CASSPIQLAGSYNEQFF.

CDR3 DNA sequence: TGTGCCAGCAGCCCGACCGGGACTAGCGGGGGGGCGGGAGATACGCAGTATTTT. Residues: CASSPTGTSGGAGDTQYF. The rearrangement uses TRBV7-2 and TRBJ2-3, with 16 bases that match TRBD2. The CDR3 extends over 18 amino acids. Germline trimming cut 5 bases from V and 5 bases from J; bases unmatched to any gene: 10. Germline assignment: CDR1 SGHTA and CDR2 FQGNSA. The full variable domain, with the rest looked up from reference TRBV7-2 and TRBJ2-3, is GAGVSQSPSNKVTEKGKDVELRCDPISGHTALYWYRQSLGQGLEFLIYFQGNSAPDKSGLPSDRFSAERTGGSVSTLTIQRTQQEDSAVYLCASSPTGTSGGAGDTQYFGPGTRLTVL.

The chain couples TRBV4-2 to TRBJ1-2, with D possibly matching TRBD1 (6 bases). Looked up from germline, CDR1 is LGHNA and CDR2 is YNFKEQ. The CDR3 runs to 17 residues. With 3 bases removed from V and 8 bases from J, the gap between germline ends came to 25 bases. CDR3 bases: TGTGCCAGCAGCCAGAGCATACAGGGAGCGACCCGGGTAGGCTACACCTTC. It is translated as CASSQSIQGATRVGYTF.

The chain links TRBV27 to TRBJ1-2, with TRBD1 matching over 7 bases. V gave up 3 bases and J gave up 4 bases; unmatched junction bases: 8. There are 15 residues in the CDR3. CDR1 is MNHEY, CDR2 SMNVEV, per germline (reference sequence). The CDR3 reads CASSLKNKGAYGYTF. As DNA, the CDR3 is TGTGCCAGCAGTTTGAAGAACAAGGGGGCCTATGGCTACACCTTC.

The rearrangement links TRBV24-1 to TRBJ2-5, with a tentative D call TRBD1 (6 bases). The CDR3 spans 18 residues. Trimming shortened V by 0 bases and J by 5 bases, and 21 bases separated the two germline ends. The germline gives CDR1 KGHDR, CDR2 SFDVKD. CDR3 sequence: CATSDLTSTGPNRETQYF. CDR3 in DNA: TGTGCCACCAGTGATTTGACGTCAACAGGGCCCAATAGGGAGACCCAGTACTTC.

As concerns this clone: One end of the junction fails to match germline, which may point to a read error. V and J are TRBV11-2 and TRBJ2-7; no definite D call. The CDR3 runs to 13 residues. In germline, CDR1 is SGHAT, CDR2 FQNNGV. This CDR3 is CASTLTEGVKVDF. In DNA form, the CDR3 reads TGTGCCAGCACCTTAACGGAAGGAGTCAAAGTGGACTTC. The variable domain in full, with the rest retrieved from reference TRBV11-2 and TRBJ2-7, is EAGVAQSPRYKIIEKRQSVAFWCNPISGHATLYWYQQILGQGPKLLIQFQNNGVVDDSQLPKDRFSAERLKGVDSTLKIQPAKLEDSAVYLCASTLTEGVKVDFGPGTRLTVT.

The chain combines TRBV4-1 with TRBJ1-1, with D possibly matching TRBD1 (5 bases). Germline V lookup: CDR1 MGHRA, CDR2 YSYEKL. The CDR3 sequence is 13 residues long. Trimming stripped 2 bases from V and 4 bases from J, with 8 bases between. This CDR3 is CASSQQRGTEAFF. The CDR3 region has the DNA TGCGCCAGCAGCCAACAAAGGGGCACTGAAGCTTTCTTT.

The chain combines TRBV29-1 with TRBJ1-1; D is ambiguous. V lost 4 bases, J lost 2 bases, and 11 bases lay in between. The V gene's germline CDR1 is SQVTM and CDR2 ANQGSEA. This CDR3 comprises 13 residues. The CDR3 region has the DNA TGCAGCGTTGCTGAGCACCAAAACACTGAAGCTTTCTTT. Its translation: CSVAEHQNTEAFF.

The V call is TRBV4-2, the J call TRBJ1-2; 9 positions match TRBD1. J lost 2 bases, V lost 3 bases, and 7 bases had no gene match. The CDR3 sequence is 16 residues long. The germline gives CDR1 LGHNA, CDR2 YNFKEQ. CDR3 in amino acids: CASSHAGTGTNYGYTF. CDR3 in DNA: TGTGCCAGCAGCCACGCCGGGACAGGGACGAACTATGGCTACACCTTC.

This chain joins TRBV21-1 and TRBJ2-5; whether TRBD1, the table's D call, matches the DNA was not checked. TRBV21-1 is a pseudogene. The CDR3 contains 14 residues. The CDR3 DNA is TGTGCCAGCAGCAACGCTAACAGGCAAGAGACCCAGTACTTC. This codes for CASSNANRQETQYF.

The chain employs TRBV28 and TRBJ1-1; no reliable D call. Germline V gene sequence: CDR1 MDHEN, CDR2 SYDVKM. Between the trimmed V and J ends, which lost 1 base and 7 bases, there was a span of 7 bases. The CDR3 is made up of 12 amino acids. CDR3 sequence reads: CASSLYRSEAFF. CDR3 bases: TGTGCCAGCAGTTTATACCGCAGTGAAGCTTTCTTT.

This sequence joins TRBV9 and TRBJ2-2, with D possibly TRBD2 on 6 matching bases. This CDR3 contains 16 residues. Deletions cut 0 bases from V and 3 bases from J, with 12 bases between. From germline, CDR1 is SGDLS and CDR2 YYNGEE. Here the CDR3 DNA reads TGTGCCAGCAGCGTAGGAGGAGGGTACGACACCGGGGAGCTGTTTTTT. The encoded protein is CASSVGGGYDTGELFF.

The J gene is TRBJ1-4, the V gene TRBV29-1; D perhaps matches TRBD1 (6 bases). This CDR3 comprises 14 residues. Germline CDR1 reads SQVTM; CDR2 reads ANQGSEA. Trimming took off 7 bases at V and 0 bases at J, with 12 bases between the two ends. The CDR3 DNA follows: TGCAGCGCTGCTTGGGGGCCAACTAATGAAAAACTGTTTTTT. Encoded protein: CSAAWGPTNEKLFF.

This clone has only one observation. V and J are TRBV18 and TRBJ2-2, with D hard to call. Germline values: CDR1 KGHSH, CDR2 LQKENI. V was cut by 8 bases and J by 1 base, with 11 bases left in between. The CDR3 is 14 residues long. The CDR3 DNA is TGTGCCAGCCTAACGGCGGTGAACACCGGGGAGCTGTTTTTT. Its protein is CASLTAVNTGELFF.

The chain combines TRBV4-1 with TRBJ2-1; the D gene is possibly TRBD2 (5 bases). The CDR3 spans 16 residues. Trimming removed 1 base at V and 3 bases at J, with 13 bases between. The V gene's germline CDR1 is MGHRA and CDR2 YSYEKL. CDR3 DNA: TGCGCCAGCAGCCAAGTCGGGAAGGACTTCTACAATGAGCAGTTCTTC. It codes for CASSQVGKDFYNEQFF.

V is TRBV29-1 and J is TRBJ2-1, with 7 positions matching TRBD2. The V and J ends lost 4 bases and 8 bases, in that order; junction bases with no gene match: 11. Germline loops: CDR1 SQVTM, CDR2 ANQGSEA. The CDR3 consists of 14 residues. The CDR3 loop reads CSVAPLRERYEQFF. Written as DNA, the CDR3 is TGCAGCGTTGCCCCTCTGCGGGAGAGATATGAGCAGTTCTTC.